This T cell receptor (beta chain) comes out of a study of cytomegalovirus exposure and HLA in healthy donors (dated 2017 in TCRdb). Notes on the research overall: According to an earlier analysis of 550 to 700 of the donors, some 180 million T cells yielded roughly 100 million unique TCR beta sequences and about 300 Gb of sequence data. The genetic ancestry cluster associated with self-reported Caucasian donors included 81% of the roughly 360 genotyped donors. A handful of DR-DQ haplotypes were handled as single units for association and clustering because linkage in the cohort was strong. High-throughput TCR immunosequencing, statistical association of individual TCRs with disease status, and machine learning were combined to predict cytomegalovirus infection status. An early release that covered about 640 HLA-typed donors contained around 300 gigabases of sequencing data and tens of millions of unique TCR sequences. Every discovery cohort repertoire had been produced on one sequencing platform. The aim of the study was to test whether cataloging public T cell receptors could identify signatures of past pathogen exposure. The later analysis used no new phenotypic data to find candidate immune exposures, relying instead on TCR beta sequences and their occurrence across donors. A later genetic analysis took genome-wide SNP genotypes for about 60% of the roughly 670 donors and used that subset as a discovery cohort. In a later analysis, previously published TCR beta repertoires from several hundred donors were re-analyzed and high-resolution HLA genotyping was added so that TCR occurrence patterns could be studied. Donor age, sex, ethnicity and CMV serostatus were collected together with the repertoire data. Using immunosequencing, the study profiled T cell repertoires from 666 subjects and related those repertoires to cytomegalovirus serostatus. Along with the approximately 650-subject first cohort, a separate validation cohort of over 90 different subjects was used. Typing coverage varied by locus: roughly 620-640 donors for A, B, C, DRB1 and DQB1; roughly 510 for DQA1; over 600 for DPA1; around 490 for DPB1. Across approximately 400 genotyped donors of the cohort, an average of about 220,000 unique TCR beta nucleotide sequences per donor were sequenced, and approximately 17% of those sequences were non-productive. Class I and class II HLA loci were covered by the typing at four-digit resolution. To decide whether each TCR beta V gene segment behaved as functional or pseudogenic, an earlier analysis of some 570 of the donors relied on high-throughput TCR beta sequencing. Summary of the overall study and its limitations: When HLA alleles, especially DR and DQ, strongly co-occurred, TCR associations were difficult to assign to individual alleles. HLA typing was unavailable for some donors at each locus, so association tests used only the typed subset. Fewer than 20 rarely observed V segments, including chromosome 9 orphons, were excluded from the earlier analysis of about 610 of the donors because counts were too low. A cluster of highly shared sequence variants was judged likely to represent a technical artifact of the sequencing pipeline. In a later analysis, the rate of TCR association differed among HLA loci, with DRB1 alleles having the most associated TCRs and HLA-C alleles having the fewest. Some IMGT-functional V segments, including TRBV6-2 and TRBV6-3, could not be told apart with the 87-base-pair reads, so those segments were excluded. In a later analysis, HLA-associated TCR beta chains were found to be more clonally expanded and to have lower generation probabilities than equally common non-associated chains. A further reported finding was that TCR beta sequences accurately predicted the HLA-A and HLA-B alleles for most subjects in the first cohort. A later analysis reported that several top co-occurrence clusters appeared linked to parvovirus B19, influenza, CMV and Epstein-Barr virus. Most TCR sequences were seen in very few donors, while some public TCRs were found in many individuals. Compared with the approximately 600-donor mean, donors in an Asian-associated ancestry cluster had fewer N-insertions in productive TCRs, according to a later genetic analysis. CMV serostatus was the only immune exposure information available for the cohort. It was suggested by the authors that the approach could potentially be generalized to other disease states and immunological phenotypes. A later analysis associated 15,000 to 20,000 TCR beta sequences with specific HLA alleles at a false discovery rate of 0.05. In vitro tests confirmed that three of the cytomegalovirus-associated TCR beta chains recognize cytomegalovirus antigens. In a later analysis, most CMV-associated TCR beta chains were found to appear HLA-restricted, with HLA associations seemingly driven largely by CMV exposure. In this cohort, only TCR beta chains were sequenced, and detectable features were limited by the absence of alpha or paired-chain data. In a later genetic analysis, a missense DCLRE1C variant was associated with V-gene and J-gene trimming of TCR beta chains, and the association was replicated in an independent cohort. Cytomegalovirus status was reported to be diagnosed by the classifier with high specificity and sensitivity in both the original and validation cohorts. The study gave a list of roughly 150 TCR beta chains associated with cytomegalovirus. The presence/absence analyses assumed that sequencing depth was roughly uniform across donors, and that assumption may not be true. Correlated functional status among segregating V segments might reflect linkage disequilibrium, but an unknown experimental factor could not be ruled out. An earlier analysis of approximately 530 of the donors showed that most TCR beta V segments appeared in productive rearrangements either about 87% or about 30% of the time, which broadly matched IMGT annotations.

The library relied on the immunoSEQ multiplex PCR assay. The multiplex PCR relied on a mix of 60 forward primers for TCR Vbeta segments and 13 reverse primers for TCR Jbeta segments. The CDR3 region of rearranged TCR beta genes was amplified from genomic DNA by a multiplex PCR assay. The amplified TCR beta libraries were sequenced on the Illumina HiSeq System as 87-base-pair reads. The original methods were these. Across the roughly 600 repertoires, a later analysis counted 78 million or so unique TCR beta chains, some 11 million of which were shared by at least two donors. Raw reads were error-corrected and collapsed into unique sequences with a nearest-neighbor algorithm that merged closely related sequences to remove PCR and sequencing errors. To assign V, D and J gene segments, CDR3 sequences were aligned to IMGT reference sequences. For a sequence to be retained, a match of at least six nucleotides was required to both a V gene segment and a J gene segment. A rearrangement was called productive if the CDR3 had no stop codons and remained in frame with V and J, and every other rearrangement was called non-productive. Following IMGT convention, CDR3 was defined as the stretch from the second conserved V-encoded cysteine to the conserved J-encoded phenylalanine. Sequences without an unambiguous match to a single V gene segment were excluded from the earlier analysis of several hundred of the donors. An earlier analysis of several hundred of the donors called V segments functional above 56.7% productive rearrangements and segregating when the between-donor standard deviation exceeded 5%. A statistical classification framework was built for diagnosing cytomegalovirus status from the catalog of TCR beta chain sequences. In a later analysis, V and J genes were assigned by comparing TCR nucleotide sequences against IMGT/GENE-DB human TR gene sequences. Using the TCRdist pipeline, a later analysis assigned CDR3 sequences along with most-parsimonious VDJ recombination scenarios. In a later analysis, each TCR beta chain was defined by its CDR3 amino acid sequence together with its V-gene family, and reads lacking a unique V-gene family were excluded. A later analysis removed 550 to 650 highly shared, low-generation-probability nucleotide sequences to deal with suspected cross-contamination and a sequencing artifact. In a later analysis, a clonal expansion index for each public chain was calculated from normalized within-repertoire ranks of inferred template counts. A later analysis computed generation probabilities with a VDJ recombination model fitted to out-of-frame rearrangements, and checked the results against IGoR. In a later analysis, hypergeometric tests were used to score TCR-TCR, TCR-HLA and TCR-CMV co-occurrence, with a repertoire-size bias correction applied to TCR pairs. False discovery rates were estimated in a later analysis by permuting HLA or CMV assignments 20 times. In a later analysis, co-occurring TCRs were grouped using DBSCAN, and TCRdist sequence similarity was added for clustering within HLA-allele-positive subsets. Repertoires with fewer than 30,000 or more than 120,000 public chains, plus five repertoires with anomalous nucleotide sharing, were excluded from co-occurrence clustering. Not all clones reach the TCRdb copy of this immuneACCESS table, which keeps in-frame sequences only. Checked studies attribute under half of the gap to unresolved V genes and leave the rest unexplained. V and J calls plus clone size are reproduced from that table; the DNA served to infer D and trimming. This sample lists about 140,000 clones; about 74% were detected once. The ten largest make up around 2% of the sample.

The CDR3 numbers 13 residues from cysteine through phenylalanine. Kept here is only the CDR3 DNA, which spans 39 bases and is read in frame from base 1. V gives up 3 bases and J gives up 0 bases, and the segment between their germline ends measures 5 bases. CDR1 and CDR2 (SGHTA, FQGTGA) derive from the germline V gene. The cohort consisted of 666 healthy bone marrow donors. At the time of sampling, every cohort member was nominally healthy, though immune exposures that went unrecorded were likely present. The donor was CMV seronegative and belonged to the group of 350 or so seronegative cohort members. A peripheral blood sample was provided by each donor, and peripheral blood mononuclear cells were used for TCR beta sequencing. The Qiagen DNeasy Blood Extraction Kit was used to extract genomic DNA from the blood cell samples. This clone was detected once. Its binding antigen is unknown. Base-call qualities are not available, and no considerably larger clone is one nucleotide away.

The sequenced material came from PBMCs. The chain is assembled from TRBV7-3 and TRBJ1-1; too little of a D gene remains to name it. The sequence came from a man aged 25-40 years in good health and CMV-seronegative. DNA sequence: TGTGCCAGCAGCTTGCGTATGAACACTGAAGCTTTCTTT. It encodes CASSLRMNTEAFF.